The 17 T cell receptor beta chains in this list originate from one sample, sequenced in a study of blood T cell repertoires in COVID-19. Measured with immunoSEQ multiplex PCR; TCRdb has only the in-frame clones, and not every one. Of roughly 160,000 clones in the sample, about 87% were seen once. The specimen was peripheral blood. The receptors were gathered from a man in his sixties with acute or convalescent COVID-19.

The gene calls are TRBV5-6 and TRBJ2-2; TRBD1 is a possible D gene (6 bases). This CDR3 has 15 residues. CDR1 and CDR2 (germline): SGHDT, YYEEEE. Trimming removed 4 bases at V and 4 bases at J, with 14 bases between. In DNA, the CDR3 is TGTGCCAGCAGCCCTAGTGGGGGCGGCACCGGGGAGCTGTTTTTT. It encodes CASSPSGGGTGELFF.

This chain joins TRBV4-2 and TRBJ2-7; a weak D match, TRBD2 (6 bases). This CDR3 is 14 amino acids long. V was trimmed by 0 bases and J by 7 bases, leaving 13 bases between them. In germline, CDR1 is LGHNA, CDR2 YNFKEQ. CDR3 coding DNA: TGTGCCAGCAGCCAAGACTTACTAGCCAGGGAGCAGTACTTC. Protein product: CASSQDLLAREQYF.

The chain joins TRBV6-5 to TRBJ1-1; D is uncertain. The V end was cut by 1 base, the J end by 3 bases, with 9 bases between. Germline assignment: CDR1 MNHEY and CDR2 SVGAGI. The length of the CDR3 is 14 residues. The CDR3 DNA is TGTGCCAGCAGTTACTTTTCGGGTTACACTGAAGCTTTCTTT. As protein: CASSYFSGYTEAFF.

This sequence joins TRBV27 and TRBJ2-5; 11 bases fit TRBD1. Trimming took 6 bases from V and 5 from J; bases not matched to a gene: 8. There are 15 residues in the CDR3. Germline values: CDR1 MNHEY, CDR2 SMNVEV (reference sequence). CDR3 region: CASSRTGGAVETQYF. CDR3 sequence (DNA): TGTGCCAGCAGCCGGACAGGGGGCGCGGTCGAGACCCAGTACTTC.

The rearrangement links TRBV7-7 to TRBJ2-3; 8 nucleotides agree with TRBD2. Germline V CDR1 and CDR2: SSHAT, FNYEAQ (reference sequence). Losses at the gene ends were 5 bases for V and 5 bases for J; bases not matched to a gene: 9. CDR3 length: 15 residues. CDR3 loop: CASSKDGGVGDTQYF. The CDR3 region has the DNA TGTGCCAGCAGCAAGGACGGGGGGGTAGGAGATACGCAGTATTTT.

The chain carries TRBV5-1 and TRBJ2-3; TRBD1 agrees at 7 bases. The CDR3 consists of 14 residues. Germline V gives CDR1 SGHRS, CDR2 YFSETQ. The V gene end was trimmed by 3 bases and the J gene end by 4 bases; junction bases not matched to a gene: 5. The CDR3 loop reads CASSWDSTSDTQYF. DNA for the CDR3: TGCGCCAGCAGCTGGGACAGCACCTCAGATACGCAGTATTTT.

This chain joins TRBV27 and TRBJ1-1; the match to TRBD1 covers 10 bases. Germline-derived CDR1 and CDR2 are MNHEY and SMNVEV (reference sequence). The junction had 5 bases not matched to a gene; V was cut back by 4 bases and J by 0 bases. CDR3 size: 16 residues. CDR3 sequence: CASSSSGQGLNTEAFF. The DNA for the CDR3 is TGTGCCAGCAGTTCCTCGGGACAGGGGCTGAACACTGAAGCTTTCTTT.

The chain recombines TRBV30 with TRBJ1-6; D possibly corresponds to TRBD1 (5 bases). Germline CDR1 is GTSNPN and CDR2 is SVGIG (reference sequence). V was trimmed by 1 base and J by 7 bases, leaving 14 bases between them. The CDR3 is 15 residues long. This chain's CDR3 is CAWSGLTGDNSPLHF. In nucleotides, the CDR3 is TGTGCCTGGAGTGGCCTGACGGGGGACAATTCACCCCTCCACTTT.

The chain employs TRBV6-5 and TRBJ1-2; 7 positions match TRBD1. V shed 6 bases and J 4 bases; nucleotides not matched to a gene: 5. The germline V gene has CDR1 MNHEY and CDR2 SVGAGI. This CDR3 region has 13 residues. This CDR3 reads CASSQTGVYGYTF. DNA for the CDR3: TGTGCCAGCAGCCAAACAGGGGTCTATGGCTACACCTTC.

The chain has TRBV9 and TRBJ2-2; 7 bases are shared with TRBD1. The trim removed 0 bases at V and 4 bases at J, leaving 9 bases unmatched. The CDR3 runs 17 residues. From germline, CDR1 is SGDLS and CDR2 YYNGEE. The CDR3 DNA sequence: TGTGCCAGCAGCGTAGATATGAGACAGGGAATCACCGGGGAGCTGTTTTTT. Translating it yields CASSVDMRQGITGELFF.

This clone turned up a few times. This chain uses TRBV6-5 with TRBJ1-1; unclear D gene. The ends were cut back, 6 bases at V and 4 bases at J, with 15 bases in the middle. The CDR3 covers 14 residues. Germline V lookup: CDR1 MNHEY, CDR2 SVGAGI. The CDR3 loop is CASSRGARSTEAFF. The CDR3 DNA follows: TGTGCCAGCAGCCGAGGTGCAAGGAGCACTGAAGCTTTCTTT.

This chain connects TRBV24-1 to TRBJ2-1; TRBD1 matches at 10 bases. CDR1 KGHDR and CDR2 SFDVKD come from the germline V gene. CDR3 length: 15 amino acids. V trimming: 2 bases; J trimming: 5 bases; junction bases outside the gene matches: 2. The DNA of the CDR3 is TGTGCCACCAGTGATTATGGGACAGGGGACAATGAGCAGTTCTTC. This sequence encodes CATSDYGTGDNEQFF.

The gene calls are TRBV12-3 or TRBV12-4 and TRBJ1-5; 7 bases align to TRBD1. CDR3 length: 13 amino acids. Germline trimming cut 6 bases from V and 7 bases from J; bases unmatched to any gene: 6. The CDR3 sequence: CASREGASQPQHF. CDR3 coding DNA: TGTGCCAGCAGAGAGGGGGCTAGCCAGCCCCAGCATTTT.

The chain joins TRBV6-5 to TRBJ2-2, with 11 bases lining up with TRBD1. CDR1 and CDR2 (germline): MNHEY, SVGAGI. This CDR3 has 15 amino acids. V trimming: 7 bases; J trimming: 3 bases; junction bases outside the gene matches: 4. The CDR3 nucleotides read TGTGCCAGCAAGACGGGACAGGGGGACACCGGGGAGCTGTTTTTT. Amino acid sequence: CASKTGQGDTGELFF.

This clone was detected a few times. The chain's CDR3 is CASSLMGTIFYGYTF. CDR3 nucleotides: TGTGCCAGCAGCTTGATGGGGACAATCTTTTATGGCTACACCTTC. V and J are TRBV5-8 and TRBJ1-2, with D possibly TRBD1 on 6 matching bases. This CDR3 has 15 residues. Germline V gives CDR1 SGHTS, CDR2 YDEGEE. Trimming pared 1 base from V and 5 bases from J, leaving 15 bases between.

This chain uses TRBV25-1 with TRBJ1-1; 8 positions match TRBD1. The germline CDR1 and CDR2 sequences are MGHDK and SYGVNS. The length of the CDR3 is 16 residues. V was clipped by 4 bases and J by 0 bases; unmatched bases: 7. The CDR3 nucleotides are TGTGCCAGCAGTGGGACAGGGCCTACGATGAACACTGAAGCTTTCTTT. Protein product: CASSGTGPTMNTEAFF.

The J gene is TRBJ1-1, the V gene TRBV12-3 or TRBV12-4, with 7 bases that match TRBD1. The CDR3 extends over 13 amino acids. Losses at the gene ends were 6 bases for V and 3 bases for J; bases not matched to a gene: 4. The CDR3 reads CASREGGYTEAFF. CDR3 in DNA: TGTGCCAGCAGGGAAGGGGGCTACACTGAAGCTTTCTTT.